Below, 8 T cell receptor beta chains from the same sample are listed, as sequenced in a study of cytomegalovirus exposure and HLA in healthy donors. 13 Jbeta primers and 60 Vbeta primers were used for the PCR. Here immunoSEQ multiplex PCR was the method, and the copy in TCRdb shows in-frame clones only, minus some. The sample includes fewer than 100,000 clones, about 79% of them seen just once. The source material was PBMCs. These receptors were taken from a female donor in good health and CMV-seronegative.

The J gene is TRBJ2-7, the V gene TRBV5-1, with D possibly TRBD1 on 5 matching bases. CDR3 length: 15 amino acids. Germline V lookup: CDR1 SGHRS, CDR2 YFSETQ. V lost 4 bases, J lost 6 bases, and 20 bases lay in between. CDR3 bases: TGCGCCAGCAGCCCAGTCTATGACAGTTCCGGCGAGCAGTACTTC. It is translated as CASSPVYDSSGEQYF.

V and J are TRBV19 and TRBJ2-6, with D tentatively TRBD1 (6 bases). V lost 5 bases, J lost 7 bases, and 15 bases lay in between. CDR3 length: 15 residues. The germline V gene has CDR1 LNHDA and CDR2 SQIVND (reference sequence). In DNA, the CDR3 is TGTGCCAGTAGTCTTACAGGGACCTCAGCCAACGTCCTGACTTTC. Translation: CASSLTGTSANVLTF.

V usage is TRBV29-1 and J usage is TRBJ2-3, with 11 bases identical to TRBD2. The V segment lost 7 bases and the J segment 7 bases; nucleotides outside the gene matches: 10. The CDR3 has 14 residues. The V gene's germline CDR1 is SQVTM and CDR2 ANQGSEA. For the CDR3, the DNA is TGCAGCGGGGGACTAGCGGAACCGAGGAATACGCAGTATTTT. Translation gives CSGGLAEPRNTQYF.

This clone was found a few times. The chain's CDR3 is CASREEGYREQYF. CDR3 DNA sequence: TGTGCCAGTAGGGAGGAGGGGTACCGCGAGCAGTACTTC. The V call is TRBV19, the J call TRBJ2-7; a weak D match, TRBD2 (6 bases). V gave up 6 bases and J gave up 6 bases, with 15 bases separating them. There are 13 residues in the CDR3. Germline CDR1 and CDR2: LNHDA and SQIVND (reference sequence).

The chain links TRBV27 to TRBJ1-1, with no clear D. Germline lookup yields CDR1 MNHEY and CDR2 SMNVEV (reference sequence). The V and J ends lost 3 bases and 10 bases respectively, with 18 bases between them. CDR3 length: 14 amino acids. CDR3 in amino acids: CASSLTGGAWGAFF. DNA of the CDR3: TGTGCCAGCAGTTTGACGGGAGGAGCATGGGGAGCTTTCTTT.

The chain uses TRBV4-3 and TRBJ2-5; tentatively, D is TRBD2 (6 bases). Matching the DNA end better, TRBJ2-7 makes the J call doubtful. CDR3 size: 18 residues. CDR1 is LGHNA and CDR2 is YSLEER in the germline V gene. CDR3 in DNA: TGCGCCAGCAGCCAAGATAGCGGTGGTACAGGATCCTCCTACGAGCAGTACTTC. The encoded protein is CASSQDSGGTGSSYEQYF.

The chain couples TRBV5-6 to TRBJ1-2, with 8 bases fitting TRBD1. The CDR3 sequence is 15 residues long. V shed 0 bases, J shed 4 bases, and the junction held 5 bases outside the gene matches. CDR1 and CDR2 (germline): SGHDT, YYEEEE. The DNA of the CDR3 is TGTGCCAGCAGCTTGGACAGGGGGAGTCCCTATGGCTACACCTTC. It specifies CASSLDRGSPYGYTF.

This sequence joins TRBV2 and TRBJ2-3; 10 nucleotides agree with TRBD2. Germline V gene data show CDR1 as SNHLY and CDR2 as FYNNEI. The V gene end was trimmed by 6 bases and the J gene end by 3 bases; junction bases not matched to a gene: 6. The CDR3 totals 15 residues. The CDR3 DNA reads TGTGCCAGCAGGTCAGCGGGGGGGCCTACAGATACGCAGTATTTT. Amino acids: CASRSAGGPTDTQYF. Based on the CDR3 plus reference TRBV2 and TRBJ2-3, the full variable domain is EPEVTQTPSHQVTQMGQEVILRCVPISNHLYFYWYRQILGQKVEFLVSFYNNEISEKSEIFDDQFSVERPDGSNFTLKIRSTKLEDSAMYFCASRSAGGPTDTQYFGPGTRLTVL.